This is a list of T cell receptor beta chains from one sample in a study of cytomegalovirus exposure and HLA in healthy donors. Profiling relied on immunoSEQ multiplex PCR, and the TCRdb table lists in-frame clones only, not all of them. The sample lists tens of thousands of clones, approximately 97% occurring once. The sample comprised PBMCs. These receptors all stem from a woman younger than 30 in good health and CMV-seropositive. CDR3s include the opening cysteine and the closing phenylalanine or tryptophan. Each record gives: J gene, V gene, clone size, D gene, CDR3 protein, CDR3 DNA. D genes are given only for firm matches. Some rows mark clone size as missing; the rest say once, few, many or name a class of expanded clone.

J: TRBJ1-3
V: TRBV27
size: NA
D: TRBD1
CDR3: CASSSGGLIGNTIYF
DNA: TGTGCCAGCAGTTCAGGGGGGCTGATCGGAAACACCATATATTTT

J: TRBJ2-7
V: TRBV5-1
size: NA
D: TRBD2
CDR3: CASSFPGLANYEQYF
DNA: TGCGCCAGCAGCTTCCCGGGACTAGCTAACTACGAGCAGTACTTC

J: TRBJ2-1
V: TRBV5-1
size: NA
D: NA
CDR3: CASSLPTSNEQFF
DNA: TGCGCCAGCAGCCTGCCTACTAGCAATGAGCAGTTCTTC

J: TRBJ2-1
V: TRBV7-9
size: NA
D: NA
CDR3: CASSSVEDTSSSSYNEQFF
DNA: TGTGCCAGCAGCTCGGTGGAGGACACTAGCTCGAGCTCCTACAATGAGCAGTTCTTC

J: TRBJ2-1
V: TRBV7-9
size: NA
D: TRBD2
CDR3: CASSLALAGHQPAVF
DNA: TGTGCCAGCAGCTTAGCACTAGCGGGCCACCAACCCGCGGTCTTC

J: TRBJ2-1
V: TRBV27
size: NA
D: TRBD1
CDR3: CASRPGTGNNEQFF
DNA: TGTGCCAGCAGGCCCGGGACAGGGAACAATGAGCAGTTCTTC

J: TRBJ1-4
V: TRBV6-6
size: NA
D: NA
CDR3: CASSYSIPGPNEKLFF
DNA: TGTGCCAGCAGTTACTCGATCCCAGGGCCTAATGAAAAACTGTTTTTT

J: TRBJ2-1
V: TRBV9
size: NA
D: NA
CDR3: CASSPRRELYNEQFF
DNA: TGTGCCAGCAGCCCCAGGCGGGAACTGTACAATGAGCAGTTCTTC

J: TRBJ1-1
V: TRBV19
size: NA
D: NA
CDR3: CASSITGRMNTEAFF
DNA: TGTGCCAGTAGTATCACAGGGCGCATGAACACTGAAGCTTTCTTT

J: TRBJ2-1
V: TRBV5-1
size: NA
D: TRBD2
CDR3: CASSLTGLAGVSNEQFF
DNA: TGCGCCAGCAGCTTGACCGGACTAGCGGGAGTGTCCAATGAGCAGTTCTTC

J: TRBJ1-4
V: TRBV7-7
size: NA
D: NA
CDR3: CASSLGNSRGEKLFF
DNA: TGTGCTAGCAGCTTAGGAAACAGTCGGGGTGAAAAACTGTTTTTT

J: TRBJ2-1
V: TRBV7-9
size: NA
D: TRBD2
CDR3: CASSLSGLAGGHDEQFF
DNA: TGTGCCAGCAGCTTATCGGGACTAGCGGGAGGGCACGATGAGCAGTTCTTC

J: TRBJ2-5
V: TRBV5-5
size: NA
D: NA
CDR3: CASSYRDSNQETQYF
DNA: TGTGCCAGCAGCTACCGGGACTCAAACCAAGAGACCCAGTACTTC

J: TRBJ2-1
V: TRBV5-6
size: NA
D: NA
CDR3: CASSRSLDSYNEQFF
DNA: TGTGCCAGCAGCCGCTCATTGGACAGCTACAATGAGCAGTTCTTC

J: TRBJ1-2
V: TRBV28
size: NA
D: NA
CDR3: CASSLGGKEIYGYTF
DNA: TGTGCCAGCAGTTTGGGAGGGAAGGAGATCTATGGCTACACCTTC

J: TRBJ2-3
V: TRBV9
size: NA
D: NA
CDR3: CASSVAVSTDTQYF
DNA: TGTGCCAGCAGCGTAGCTGTTAGCACAGATACGCAGTATTTT

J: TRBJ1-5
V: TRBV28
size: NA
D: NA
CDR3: CASSDSPIMNQPQHF
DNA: TGTGCCAGCAGTGACAGCCCAATTATGAATCAGCCCCAGCATTTT

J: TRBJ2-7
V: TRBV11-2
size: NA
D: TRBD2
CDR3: CASSLVGLAGGRYF
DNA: TGTGCCAGCAGCTTGGTGGGACTAGCGGGAGGAAGGTACTTC

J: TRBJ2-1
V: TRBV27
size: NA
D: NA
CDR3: CASSPTPDEQFF
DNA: TGTGCCAGCAGTCCCACTCCTGATGAGCAGTTCTTC

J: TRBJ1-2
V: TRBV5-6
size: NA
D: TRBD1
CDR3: CASSIPGTGNGYTF
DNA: TGTGCCAGCAGCATTCCCGGGACAGGTAACGGCTACACCTTC

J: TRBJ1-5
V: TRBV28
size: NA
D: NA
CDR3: CASSQLPLISDNQPQHF
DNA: TGTGCCAGCAGTCAACTCCCCCTAATATCTGATAATCAGCCCCAGCATTTT

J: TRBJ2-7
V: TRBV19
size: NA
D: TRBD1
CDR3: CASGVGGYYEQYF
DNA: TGTGCCAGTGGCGTAGGGGGCTATTACGAGCAGTACTTC

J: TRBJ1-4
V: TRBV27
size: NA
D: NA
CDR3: CASSFNPGSNEKLFF
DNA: TGTGCCAGCAGTTTTAATCCGGGGTCTAATGAAAAACTGTTTTTT

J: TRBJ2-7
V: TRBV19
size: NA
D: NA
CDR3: CASRGARSYEQYF
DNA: TGTGCCAGTAGGGGGGCAAGGAGCTACGAGCAGTACTTC

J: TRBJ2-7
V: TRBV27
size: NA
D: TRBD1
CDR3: CASRETGSNSYEQYF
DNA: TGTGCCAGCAGGGAGACAGGGAGTAATTCCTACGAGCAGTACTTC

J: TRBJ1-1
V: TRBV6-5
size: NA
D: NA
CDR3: CASSYSNILGTEAFF
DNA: TGTGCCAGCAGTTACTCTAACATCCTAGGCACTGAAGCTTTCTTT

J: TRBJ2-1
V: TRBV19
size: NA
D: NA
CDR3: CASGLGRNEQFF
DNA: TGTGCCAGTGGGCTAGGGAGGAATGAGCAGTTCTTC

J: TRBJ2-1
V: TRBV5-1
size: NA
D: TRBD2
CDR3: CASSARLAGGRNEQFF
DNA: TGCGCCAGCAGCGCAAGACTAGCGGGAGGTCGTAATGAGCAGTTCTTC

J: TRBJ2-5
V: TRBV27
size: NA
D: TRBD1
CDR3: CASRSDRAETQYF
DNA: TGTGCCAGCAGGTCGGACAGGGCGGAGACCCAGTACTTC

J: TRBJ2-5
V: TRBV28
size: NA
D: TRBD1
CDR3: CASRNGDRRQETQYF
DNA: TGTGCCAGCAGAAATGGGGACAGAAGACAAGAGACCCAGTACTTC

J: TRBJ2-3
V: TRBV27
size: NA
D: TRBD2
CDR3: CASSLQLAETTLDSTDTQYF
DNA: TGTGCCAGCAGTTTACAACTAGCGGAAACCACTTTAGATAGCACAGATACGCAGTATTTT

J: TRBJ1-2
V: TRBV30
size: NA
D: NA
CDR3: CAWKYQLANYGYTF
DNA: TGTGCCTGGAAGTATCAACTTGCGAACTATGGCTACACCTTC

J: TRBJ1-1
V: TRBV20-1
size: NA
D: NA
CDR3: CSAPGDTEAFF
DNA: TGCAGTGCTCCGGGGGACACTGAAGCTTTCTTT

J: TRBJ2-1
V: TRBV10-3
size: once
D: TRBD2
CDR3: CAISATTIAGFSYNEQFF
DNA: TGTGCCATCAGTGCTACTACCATAGCGGGATTTTCCTACAATGAGCAGTTCTTC

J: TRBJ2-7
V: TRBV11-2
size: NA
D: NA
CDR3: CASSPGTRGYEQYF
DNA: TGTGCCAGCAGCCCAGGAACCCGGGGCTACGAGCAGTACTTC

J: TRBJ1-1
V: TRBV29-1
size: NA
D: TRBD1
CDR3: CSVARQGYDTEAFF
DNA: TGCAGCGTTGCCCGACAGGGGTATGACACTGAAGCTTTCTTT

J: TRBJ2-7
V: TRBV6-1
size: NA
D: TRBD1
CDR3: CASTSGTGSREQYF
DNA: TGTGCCAGCACGTCCGGGACAGGGTCGAGAGAGCAGTACTTC

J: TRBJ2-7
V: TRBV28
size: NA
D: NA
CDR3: CASSKGVPPAMDYEQYF
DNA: TGTGCCAGCAGTAAAGGGGTTCCCCCAGCGATGGACTACGAGCAGTACTTC

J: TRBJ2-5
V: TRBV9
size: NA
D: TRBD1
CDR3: CASSVTGIGETQYF
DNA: TGTGCCAGCAGCGTGACAGGGATTGGGGAGACCCAGTACTTC

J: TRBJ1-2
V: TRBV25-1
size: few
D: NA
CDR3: CASSEVDFGYTF
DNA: TGTGCCAGCAGTGAAGTAGACTTTGGCTACACCTTC

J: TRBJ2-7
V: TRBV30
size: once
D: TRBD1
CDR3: CAWSGKTGGEQYF
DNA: TGTGCCTGGAGTGGGAAGACAGGGGGCGAGCAGTACTTC

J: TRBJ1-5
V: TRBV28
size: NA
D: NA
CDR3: CASSLQDPGEWGAQPQHF
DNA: TGTGCCAGCAGTTTACAGGACCCAGGGGAGTGGGGTGCTCAGCCCCAGCATTTT

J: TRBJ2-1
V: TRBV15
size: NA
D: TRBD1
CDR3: CATNDRTGGWNEQFF
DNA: TGTGCCACCAACGACAGGACAGGGGGCTGGAATGAGCAGTTCTTC

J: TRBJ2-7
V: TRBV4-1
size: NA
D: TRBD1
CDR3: CASSQRTGESYEQYF
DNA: TGTGCCAGCAGCCAAAGGACAGGGGAATCCTACGAGCAGTACTTC

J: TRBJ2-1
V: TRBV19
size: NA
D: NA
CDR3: CASSIWVRGRNEQFF
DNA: TGTGCCAGTAGTATATGGGTTAGGGGCAGAAATGAGCAGTTCTTC

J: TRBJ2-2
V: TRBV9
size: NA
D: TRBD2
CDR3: CASSVGLAGGSTGELFF
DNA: TGTGCCAGCAGCGTAGGACTAGCGGGAGGGTCCACCGGGGAGCTGTTTTTT

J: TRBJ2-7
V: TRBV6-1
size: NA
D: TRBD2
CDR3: CASIRASGNHEQYF
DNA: TGTGCCAGCATTAGGGCTAGCGGGAACCACGAGCAGTACTTC

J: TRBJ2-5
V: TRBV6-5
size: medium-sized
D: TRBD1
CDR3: CASSLLPDRGETQYF
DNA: TGTGCCAGCAGTCTCCTCCCGGACAGGGGAGAGACCCAGTACTTC